These 20 T cell receptor beta chains were all obtained from the same sample, sequenced in a study of cytomegalovirus exposure and HLA in healthy donors. It was with 60 Vbeta and 13 Jbeta primers that the PCR ran. Only in-frame clones appear in the TCRdb table, and some are missing; sequencing was by immunoSEQ multiplex PCR. The profile shows roughly 170,000 clones, 65% to 85% of them singletons. The sequencing input was PBMCs. Receptor source: a woman between 45 and 65 years old in good health and CMV-seropositive.

CDR3 in DNA: TGTGCCAGCAGCTTACCGGCGGGCAGCAATAATGAAAAACTGTTTTTT. Residues: CASSLPAGSNNEKLFF. The J gene is TRBJ1-4, the V gene TRBV7-9; D unresolved. Trimming left V 2 bases short and J 4 bases short, with 14 bases between. Germline CDR1 and CDR2: SEHNR and FQNEAQ (reference sequence). The CDR3 covers 16 residues. Filled out from reference TRBV7-9 and TRBJ1-4, the complete variable domain reads DTGVSQNPRHKITKRGQNVTFRCDPISEHNRLYWYRQTLGQGPEFLTYFQNEAQLEKSRLLSDRFSAERPKGSFSTLEIQRTEQGDSAMYLCASSLPAGSNNEKLFFGSGTQLSVL.

The chain combines TRBV19 with TRBJ2-7, with 13 bases that match TRBD2. V lost 5 bases and J lost 12; bases outside the gene matches: 7. The CDR3 runs 13 residues. Germline V gene lookup returns CDR1 LNHDA and CDR2 SQIVND (reference sequence). This CDR3 reads CASSAGTSGTRYF. The CDR3 bases are TGTGCCAGTAGTGCCGGGACTAGCGGGACTAGGTACTTC.

The CDR3 sequence is CASSPARGPLHF. DNA for the CDR3: TGTGCCAGCAGCCCTGCGCGGGGCCCCCTCCACTTT. The chain is built from TRBV7-2 and TRBJ1-6; TRBD1 is a possible D gene (5 bases). Germline V gene sequence: CDR1 SGHTA, CDR2 FQGNSA. This CDR3 is 12 amino acids long. V lost 5 bases and J lost 13, with 12 bases in between.

V is TRBV2 and J is TRBJ2-1; 9 nucleotides agree with TRBD2. The germline V gene encodes CDR1 SNHLY and CDR2 FYNNEI. This CDR3 has 20 residues. V was pared by 4 bases and J by 0 bases, with 16 bases of the junction left unmatched. CDR3 DNA sequence: TGTGCCAGCAGTGGATCTAGCGCGGGAGGGAGTCGTAGCTCCTACAATGAGCAGTTCTTC. Protein: CASSGSSAGGSRSSYNEQFF. Full variable domain (missing parts from reference TRBV2 and TRBJ2-1): EPEVTQTPSHQVTQMGQEVILRCVPISNHLYFYWYRQILGQKVEFLVSFYNNEISEKSEIFDDQFSVERPDGSNFTLKIRSTKLEDSAMYFCASSGSSAGGSRSSYNEQFFGPGTRLTVL.

This chain links TRBV19 with TRBJ2-7, with D possibly matching TRBD1 (6 bases). The CDR3 contains 12 residues. V lost 2 bases and J lost 6, with 8 bases in between. Looked up from germline, CDR1 is LNHDA and CDR2 is SQIVND (reference sequence). The CDR3 DNA reads TGTGCCAGTAGTATAAGAGGGGGCGAGCAGTACTTC. Protein: CASSIRGGEQYF.

This chain links TRBV18 with TRBJ1-2; D remains unclear. The CDR3 extends over 14 amino acids. The V end lost 3 bases, the J end lost 4 bases, and 12 bases lay between the germline ends. Germline V gene data show CDR1 as KGHSH and CDR2 as LQKENI. The CDR3 loop reads CASSPESQLYGYTF. The CDR3 DNA sequence: TGTGCCAGCTCACCTGAGAGTCAACTCTATGGCTACACCTTC.

The chain links TRBV4-3 to TRBJ1-4; 11 bases match TRBD1. Trimming at V came to 2 bases and at J to 6 bases, leaving 2 bases not matched to a gene. The CDR3 runs to 15 residues. In germline, CDR1 is LGHNA, CDR2 YSLEER. CDR3 nucleotides: TGCGCCAGCAGCCAACTGGGACAGGGGGATGAAAAACTGTTTTTT. Its translation: CASSQLGQGDEKLFF.

The DNA for the CDR3 is TGTGCCAGCAGCCACAGCGTTAACTATGGCTACACCTTC. It specifies CASSHSVNYGYTF. This sequence joins TRBV4-2 and TRBJ1-2; the D is unclear. The germline V and J ends were trimmed by 3 bases and 1 base, with 6 bases remaining between them. Germline CDR1 LGHNA, CDR2 YNFKEQ. The CDR3 is made up of 13 amino acids.

The V gene is TRBV5-1, the J gene TRBJ1-2; TRBD1 matches at 11 bases. Germline V CDR1 and CDR2: SGHRS, YFSETQ. V shed 3 bases, J shed 4 bases, and the junction held 5 bases outside the gene matches. The CDR3 totals 15 residues. The CDR3 DNA reads TGCGCCAGCAGCTGGGACAGGGGGAGCGGCTATGGCTACACCTTC. Its translation is CASSWDRGSGYGYTF.

The J gene is TRBJ1-1, the V gene TRBV6-5; D uncertain. Germline CDR1 is MNHEY and CDR2 is SVGAGI. The CDR3 is 14 residues long. Trimming cost V 6 bases and J 8 bases, with 19 bases left between them. The CDR3 is CASSPAGSLREAFF. The CDR3 coding sequence is TGTGCCAGCAGCCCAGCGGGCAGCCTCCGGGAAGCTTTCTTT.

About this clone itself: The junction and the germline gene differ at one end; a read error may be behind it. This rearrangement joins TRBV7-9 to TRBJ2-3; 8 bases are shared with TRBD2. CDR1 SEHNR and CDR2 FQNEAQ come from the germline V gene (reference sequence). The CDR3 length is 15 residues. In DNA, the CDR3 is TGTTCCAGCAGCTTCCAAGCGGGGGGCACAGATACGCAGTATTTT. This encodes CSSSFQAGGTDTQYF.

With respect to this clone: At one end the junction does not follow the germline gene, possibly because of a read error. The V gene is TRBV7-9, the J gene TRBJ2-1; 13 bases match TRBD2. This CDR3 has 16 residues. The germline V gene encodes CDR1 SEHNR and CDR2 FQNEAQ (reference sequence). The CDR3 is CSSSPWTSGSGDEQFF. CDR3 bases: TGTTCCAGCAGCCCATGGACTAGCGGGAGTGGGGATGAGCAGTTCTTC. The full variable domain, in which reference TRBV7-9 and TRBJ2-1 provide the parts outside the CDR3, is DTGVSQNPRHKITKRGQNVTFRCDPISEHNRLYWYRQTLGQGPEFLTYFQNEAQLEKSRLLSDRFSAERPKGSFSTLEIQRTEQGDSAMYLCSSSPWTSGSGDEQFFGPGTRLTVL.

This rearrangement joins TRBV5-4 to TRBJ1-4; a possible D gene is TRBD1 (6 bases). V lost 2 bases to trimming and J lost 7 bases, with 12 bases between them. Per the germline V gene, CDR1 is SGHNT and CDR2 is YYREEE (reference sequence). There are 14 residues in the CDR3. CDR3 DNA: TGTGCCAGCAGCTTTTGGGGGCTCGGTGAAAAACTGTTTTTT. Translated, it gives CASSFWGLGEKLFF.

The chain is built from TRBV10-3 and TRBJ2-7; 7 bases match TRBD1. CDR1 and CDR2 from the germline V gene are ENHRY and SYGVKD. J lost 2 bases, V lost 7 bases, and 8 bases had no gene match. This CDR3 comprises 14 residues. The CDR3 DNA reads as TGTGCCATCACTCAAGACAGGGCAGCCTACGAGCAGTACTTC. Translated: CAITQDRAAYEQYF.

This chain uses TRBV7-3 with TRBJ2-2, with D maybe TRBD1 (6 bases). The germline V gene has CDR1 SGHTA and CDR2 FQGTGA. Trimming took off 5 bases at V and 3 bases at J, with 16 bases between the two ends. CDR3 size: 16 residues. CDR3 sequence (DNA): TGTGCCAGCAGCCTACCGACAGGAGCTGACACCGGGGAGCTGTTTTTT. Translated, it gives CASSLPTGADTGELFF.

DNA of the CDR3: TGTGCCACCGGACTAGCGGGATCCCTCGTGGACGGGGAGCTGTTTTTT. It specifies CATGLAGSLVDGELFF. The V call is TRBV10-3, the J call TRBJ2-2, with TRBD2 matching 12 bases. This CDR3 spans 16 amino acids. Unmatched junction bases numbered 13, after V lost 10 bases and J lost 7 bases. Germline CDR1 and CDR2: ENHRY and SYGVKD.

The chain recombines TRBV19 with TRBJ1-2; 11 positions agree with TRBD1. In germline, CDR1 is LNHDA, CDR2 SQIVND (reference sequence). With 5 bases clipped from V and 2 bases from J, the junction kept 4 bases outside the gene matches. This CDR3 spans 15 amino acids. In nucleotides, the CDR3 is TGTGCCAGTAGTCTCCGGACAGGGGGCAACTATGGCTACACCTTC. Residues: CASSLRTGGNYGYTF.

The chain links TRBV28 to TRBJ2-3; 14 bases line up with TRBD2. The CDR3 length is 16 residues. The germline gives CDR1 MDHEN, CDR2 SYDVKM. V trimming: 0 bases; J trimming: 4 bases; junction bases outside the gene matches: 0. CDR3 in DNA: TGTGCCAGCAGTTTATGGGGACTAGCGGGAGCAGATACGCAGTATTTT. Translation gives CASSLWGLAGADTQYF.

CDR3 sequence reads: CAWSVGAGDDQPQHF. CDR3 sequence (DNA): TGTGCCTGGAGTGTCGGGGCAGGGGACGATCAGCCCCAGCATTTT. The chain recombines TRBV30 with TRBJ1-5; perhaps TRBD1 as D (6 bases). V dropped 0 bases and J dropped 5 bases, with 14 bases sitting between them. The germline V gene has CDR1 GTSNPN and CDR2 SVGIG (reference sequence). CDR3 size: 15 residues.

The chain recombines TRBV5-4 with TRBJ2-1; D possibly corresponds to TRBD2 (6 bases). CDR1 and CDR2 from the germline V gene are SGHNT and YYREEE (reference sequence). Between the trimmed V and J ends, which lost 2 bases and 5 bases, there was a span of 14 bases. The CDR3 runs to 15 residues. CDR3 in DNA: TGTGCCAGCAGCTTTGATGTAGCGGCCCACAATGAGCAGTTCTTC. This sequence encodes CASSFDVAAHNEQFF. The full variable domain, in which reference TRBV5-4 and TRBJ2-1 provide the parts outside the CDR3, is ETGVTQSPTHLIKTRGQQVTLRCSSQSGHNTVSWYQQALGQGPQFIFQYYREEENGRGNFPPRFSGLQFPNYSSELNVNALELDDSALYLCASSFDVAAHNEQFFGPGTRLTVL.